Presented here are 12 T cell receptor beta chains from one specimen sequenced in a study of blood T cell repertoires in COVID-19. The assay was immunoSEQ multiplex PCR, and TCRdb's table has in-frame clones only and misses some. This table holds around 250,000 clones, about 85% found once. The sequenced sample consisted of peripheral blood. The receptors come from a man aged 18 to 30 with active or convalescent COVID-19.

The chain has TRBV5-1 and TRBJ2-7; 7 bases map to TRBD1. The V gene's germline CDR1 is SGHRS and CDR2 YFSETQ. J was trimmed by 3 bases and V by 2 bases; bases with no gene match: 5. There are 14 residues in the CDR3. CDR3 residues: CASSFFPGGYEQYF. The CDR3 nucleotides are TGCGCCAGCAGCTTTTTCCCAGGGGGCTACGAGCAGTACTTC.

The CDR3 loop reads CASIGQLSPLHF. CDR3 nucleotide sequence: TGTGCCAGCATAGGACAGCTTTCACCCCTCCACTTT. The rearrangement uses TRBV21-1 and TRBJ1-6; the D call TRBD1 from the table was never checked on the DNA. TRBV21-1 is an annotated pseudogene. The CDR3 extends over 12 amino acids.

On this clone itself: At one end the junction does not follow the germline gene, possibly because of a read error. Other DNA sequences within the sample encode an identical CDR3. J is TRBJ1-4 and V is TRBV7-9; 9 positions agree with TRBD1. Per germline, CDR1 SEHNR and CDR2 FQNEAQ (reference sequence). This CDR3 is built from 14 residues. The CDR3 protein is CASSLGQGNEKLFF. DNA of the CDR3: TGTGCCAGCAGTTTAGGACAGGGGAATGAAAAACTGTTTTTT.

The rearrangement joins TRBV14 to TRBJ1-2; TRBD1 agrees at 7 bases. J gave up 8 bases and V 0 bases, and 6 bases lay outside the gene matches. Germline CDR1 reads SGHDN; CDR2 reads FVKESK. The CDR3 length is 14 residues. CDR3 DNA: TGTGCCAGCAGCCAAGATCTCGGACAGGACGGCTACACCTTC. It codes for CASSQDLGQDGYTF.

This rearrangement joins TRBV6-5 to TRBJ2-7; possibly TRBD2 for D (6 bases). Trimming removed 4 bases from V and 7 bases from J, with 11 bases in between. The CDR3 consists of 12 residues. Germline CDR1 is MNHEY and CDR2 is SVGAGI. The CDR3 DNA reads TGTGCCAGCAGTTGGGGGACTTCGGAGCAGTACTTC. Translation gives CASSWGTSEQYF.

The genes are TRBV5-6 and TRBJ2-7; no clear D. In germline, CDR1 is SGHDT, CDR2 YYEEEE. This CDR3 has 13 amino acids. V lost 1 base and J 1 base, leaving 6 bases between the germline ends. The CDR3 here is CASSLYISYEQYF. DNA for the CDR3: TGTGCCAGCAGCTTGTACATTTCCTACGAGCAGTACTTC.

This clone was observed a few times. The rearrangement joins TRBV30 to TRBJ2-1; 7 bases are shared with TRBD1. The CDR3 is 13 amino acids. Trimming removed 2 bases from V and 7 bases from J; junction bases left unmatched: 5. Per germline, CDR1 GTSNPN and CDR2 SVGIG (reference sequence). The CDR3 DNA sequence: TGTGCCTGGAGTAGAGGGGGCGTAAATGAGCAGTTCTTC. Translating gives CAWSRGGVNEQFF.

This chain links TRBV15 with TRBJ2-7; D perhaps matches TRBD1 (5 bases). V was shortened by 3 bases and J by 2 bases, with 20 bases between the two germline ends. The germline CDR1 and CDR2 sequences are LNHNV and YYDKDF (reference sequence). The CDR3 totals 17 residues. The CDR3 reads CATSSSLQQGLAYEQYF. The DNA of the CDR3 is TGTGCCACCAGCAGTAGCCTCCAGCAGGGTCTCGCCTACGAGCAGTACTTC. Full variable domain (outside the CDR3, taken from reference TRBV15 and TRBJ2-7): DAMVIQNPRYQVTQFGKPVTLSCSQTLNHNVMYWYQQKSSQAPKLLFHYYDKDFNNEADTPDNFQSRRPNTSFCFLDIRSPGLGDTAMYLCATSSSLQQGLAYEQYFGPGTRLTVT.

The rearrangement joins TRBV7-3 to TRBJ2-1; D perhaps matches TRBD2 (6 bases). Trimming left V 2 bases short and J 7 bases short, with 15 bases between. This CDR3 has 15 residues. CDR1 is SGHTA and CDR2 is FQGTGA in the germline V gene. The CDR3 sequence: CASSLGPPRENEQFF. The CDR3 DNA reads as TGTGCCAGCAGCTTAGGGCCCCCCCGGGAGAATGAGCAGTTCTTC.

The chain uses TRBV6-2 or TRBV6-3 and TRBJ2-1; 8 bases fit TRBD2. The CDR3 has 16 amino acids. The V segment lost 1 base and the J segment 6 bases; nucleotides outside the gene matches: 8. Germline V gene lookup returns CDR1 MNHEY and CDR2 SVGEGT. In DNA form, the CDR3 reads TGTGCCAGCAGTTACTTGGAGGGACTAGTTGTCAATGAGCAGTTCTTC. Translation gives CASSYLEGLVVNEQFF.

The chain combines TRBV7-3 with TRBJ2-2; D unresolved. Looked up from germline, CDR1 is SGHTA and CDR2 is FQGTGA. The V gene lost 6 bases and the J gene lost 5 bases, with 10 bases spanning the gap. This CDR3 has 13 residues. The chain's CDR3 is CASRASGTGELFF. The DNA for the CDR3 is TGTGCCAGCAGGGCCTCTGGTACCGGGGAGCTGTTTTTT.

The V gene is TRBV15, the J gene TRBJ1-2; D is unresolved. Germline V gene lookup returns CDR1 LNHNV and CDR2 YYDKDF (reference sequence). The CDR3 runs to 13 residues. Trimming cost V 6 bases and J 8 bases, with 16 bases left between them. CDR3 sequence reads: CATSPVGPVGYTF. The CDR3 DNA reads TGTGCCACCAGTCCCGTTGGGCCCGTGGGCTACACCTTC.